The 31 T cell receptor beta chains given below trace back to one sample, sequenced in a study of blood T cell repertoires in COVID-19. Method: immunoSEQ multiplex PCR; TCRdb's copy keeps in-frame clones and lacks some. Of some 300,000 clones in the sample, 85% to 90% are singletons; the top ten hold 0.8% to 1.3%. The specimen sequenced was peripheral blood. The receptors here all came from a woman aged 40 to 50 with COVID-19, enrolled during active disease.

V gene TRBV24-1 combines with J gene TRBJ2-1; tentatively, D is TRBD2 (5 bases). Germline-derived CDR1 and CDR2 are KGHDR and SFDVKD. There are 14 residues in the CDR3. V was pared by 7 bases and J by 8 bases, with 17 bases between. CDR3 nucleotides: TGTGCCACCAGCGATGTCGCATCGGGGTATGAGCAGTTCTTC. Protein sequence: CATSDVASGYEQFF.

The rearrangement links TRBV18 to TRBJ2-5, with 13 bases that match TRBD2. Losses at the gene ends were 3 bases for V and 5 bases for J; bases not matched to a gene: 0. This CDR3 region has 14 residues. Per germline, CDR1 KGHSH and CDR2 LQKENI. The DNA for the CDR3 is TGTGCCAGCTCACCGACTAGCGGGGGGGAGACCCAGTACTTC. This gives the protein CASSPTSGGETQYF.

The chain combines TRBV27 with TRBJ1-2, with D possibly TRBD1 on 6 matching bases. V gave up 4 bases and J gave up 0 bases, with 15 bases separating them. Germline CDR1 is MNHEY and CDR2 is SMNVEV (reference sequence). CDR3 length equals 16 residues. In nucleotides, the CDR3 is TGTGCCAGCAGTTCCTTCCAGGGGTCAGCTAACTATGGCTACACCTTC. It yields the protein CASSSFQGSANYGYTF.

The chain employs TRBV19 and TRBJ2-1, with 9 bases fitting TRBD1. Germline V gene sequence: CDR1 LNHDA, CDR2 SQIVND (reference sequence). Trimming at V came to 4 bases and at J to 6 bases, leaving 7 bases not matched to a gene. This CDR3 comprises 15 residues. CDR3 nucleotides: TGTGCCAGTAGTAATCCGGACAGGGGTCTCAATGAGCAGTTCTTC. This gives the protein CASSNPDRGLNEQFF. Based on the CDR3 plus reference TRBV19 and TRBJ2-1, the full variable domain is DGGITQSPKYLFRKEGQNVTLSCEQNLNHDAMYWYRQDPGQGLRLIYYSQIVNDFQKGDIAEGYSVSREKKESFPLTVTSAQKNPTAFYLCASSNPDRGLNEQFFGPGTRLTVL.

This clone has only one observation. This chain links TRBV5-1 with TRBJ2-7; D unclear. CDR1 SGHRS and CDR2 YFSETQ come from the germline V gene. The V end lost 0 bases, the J end lost 0 bases, and 10 bases lay between the germline ends. This CDR3 has 15 amino acids. This CDR3 is CASSLGPVTSYEQYF. The CDR3 nucleotides read TGCGCCAGCAGCTTGGGGCCTGTTACCTCCTACGAGCAGTACTTC.

The chain recombines TRBV28 with TRBJ2-7; 7 bases are a match to TRBD2. After removal of 6 bases from V and 2 bases from J, the junction contained 13 bases not matched to a gene. CDR3 length: 16 residues. CDR1 and CDR2 (germline): MDHEN, SYDVKM. This chain's CDR3 is CASSPSGKRGPYEQYF. CDR3 nucleotide sequence: TGTGCCAGCAGCCCTTCAGGGAAGCGGGGTCCCTACGAGCAGTACTTC.

The chain links TRBV9 to TRBJ2-5; D might be TRBD1 (6 bases). This CDR3 comprises 17 residues. Looked up from germline, CDR1 is SGDLS and CDR2 is YYNGEE. The germline V and J ends were trimmed by 3 bases and 5 bases, with 23 bases remaining between them. The CDR3: CASSEHRDGGGPETQYF. The CDR3 DNA is TGTGCCAGCAGCGAGCACAGGGACGGAGGTGGTCCGGAGACCCAGTACTTC.

CDR3: CASSKVRGQSSGANVLTF. In DNA, the CDR3 is TGTGCCAGCAGCAAAGTAAGAGGGCAGAGCTCTGGGGCCAACGTCCTGACTTTC. J is TRBJ2-6 and V is TRBV21-1; the D call of TRBD2 is as the table states it, not checked on the DNA. TRBV21-1 is a recognized pseudogene. CDR3 length: 18 amino acids.

V usage is TRBV14 and J usage is TRBJ1-3; D is unclear. Trimming removed 0 bases from V and 5 bases from J, with 8 bases in between. From germline, CDR1 is SGHDN and CDR2 FVKESK. CDR3 size: 14 residues. CDR3 sequence reads: CASSQDGLRNTIYF. CDR3 bases: TGTGCCAGCAGCCAAGATGGGCTCCGAAACACCATATATTTT.

The chain uses TRBV29-1 and TRBJ1-1, with no clear D. CDR3 size: 11 residues. The ends were cut back, 8 bases at V and 4 bases at J, with 11 bases in the middle. From germline, CDR1 is SQVTM and CDR2 ANQGSEA. The CDR3 DNA reads as TGCAGCTCACAGTTGGCCACTGAAGCTTTCTTT. Translation gives CSSQLATEAFF. The entire variable domain, with the rest obtained from reference TRBV29-1 and TRBJ1-1, is as follows: SAVISQKPSRDICQRGTSLTIQCQVDSQVTMMFWYRQQPGQSLTLIATANQGSEATYESGFVIDKFPISRPNLTFSTLTVSNMSPEDSSIYLCSSQLATEAFFGQGTRLTVV.

The J gene is TRBJ1-1, the V gene TRBV5-6; D unclear. Germline CDR1 and CDR2: SGHDT and YYEEEE. This CDR3 spans 14 amino acids. Trimming removed 1 base from V and 2 bases from J, with 9 bases in between. CDR3 nucleotide sequence: TGTGCCAGCAGCTTGAACAGCGGCAACACTGAAGCTTTCTTT. Amino acids: CASSLNSGNTEAFF.

The sample holds one count of this clone. This rearrangement joins TRBV28 to TRBJ2-1, with TRBD2 matching 12 bases. Germline CDR1 reads MDHEN; CDR2 reads SYDVKM. This CDR3 comprises 15 residues. J was trimmed by 10 bases and V by 1 base; bases with no gene match: 5. The DNA for the CDR3 is TGTGCCAGCAGTTTATCTCCTAGCGGGAGGGCCGAGCAGTTCTTC. Translating it yields CASSLSPSGRAEQFF.

This sequence joins TRBV12-3 or TRBV12-4 and TRBJ1-1; no reliable D call. The CDR3 contains 13 residues. Trimming took 3 bases from V and 6 from J, leaving 11 bases between them. The DNA of the CDR3 is TGTGCCAGCAGTTTCGCGGGAATCGCTGAAGCTTTCTTT. It encodes CASSFAGIAEAFF.

Relative to its sample, this clone is medium-sized (0.01 to 0.1%). The rearrangement links TRBV25-1 to TRBJ2-2; 8 nucleotides agree with TRBD1. The CDR3 is 15 residues long. Germline CDR1 reads MGHDK; CDR2 reads SYGVNS. V lost 3 bases, J lost 3 bases, and 3 bases stayed unmatched. CDR3 sequence (DNA): TGTGCCAGCAGTGACAGGGGGCGCGACACCGGGGAGCTGTTTTTT. The encoded protein is CASSDRGRDTGELFF.

This chain uses TRBV12-2 with TRBJ2-1; the table's D call of TRBD2 was not tested on the DNA. TRBV12-2 is a known pseudogene. The CDR3 has 14 residues. The CDR3 DNA follows: TGTGCAAGTCGCTTCCGCGGAACGTACAATGAGCAGTTCTTC. Translating gives CASRFRGTYNEQFF.

This chain connects TRBV4-3 to TRBJ1-2; possible D gene TRBD1, 6 bases. CDR3 length equals 15 residues. Germline CDR1 and CDR2: LGHNA and YSLEER. V lost 1 base and J 2 bases, leaving 11 bases between the germline ends. The CDR3 DNA sequence: TGCGCCAGCAGCCAAGGGGGCAGGGGAAACTATGGCTACACCTTC. The encoded protein is CASSQGGRGNYGYTF.

J is TRBJ1-4 and V is TRBV6-5; D possibly corresponds to TRBD1 (6 bases). Germline V CDR1 and CDR2: MNHEY, SVGAGI. This CDR3 spans 14 amino acids. The V end was cut by 8 bases, the J end by 0 bases, with 10 bases between. The CDR3 reads CASGRTATNEKLFF. The CDR3 bases are TGTGCCAGCGGTAGGACAGCAACTAATGAAAAACTGTTTTTT.

The chain uses TRBV13 and TRBJ1-2, with D possibly matching TRBD1 (5 bases). CDR3 size: 15 residues. Trimming shortened V by 5 bases and J by 8 bases, and 21 bases separated the two germline ends. Germline V gene sequence: CDR1 PRHDT, CDR2 FYEKMQ (reference sequence). This CDR3 is CASSEAGTRALGYTF. The CDR3 DNA is TGTGCCAGCAGCGAGGCCGGGACTCGCGCTCTAGGCTACACCTTC. The full variable domain, in which reference TRBV13 and TRBJ1-2 provide the parts outside the CDR3, is AAGVIQSPRHLIKEKRETATLKCYPIPRHDTVYWYQQGPGQDPQFLISFYEKMQSDKGSIPDRFSAQQFSDYHSELNMSSLELGDSALYFCASSEAGTRALGYTFGSGTRLTVV.

The CDR3, as DNA: TGTGCCAGCAGCTTGGGAGGGGGTCCCTCTGGAAACACCATATATTTT. It codes for CASSLGGGPSGNTIYF. The chain couples TRBV5-4 to TRBJ1-3, with D maybe TRBD1 (6 bases). CDR1 SGHNT and CDR2 YYREEE come from the germline V gene (reference sequence). The CDR3 totals 16 residues. The V end was cut by 0 bases, the J end by 0 bases, with 10 bases between.

This chain connects TRBV28 to TRBJ2-7, with a possible D match to TRBD2 (5 bases). Germline CDR1 reads MDHEN; CDR2 reads SYDVKM. The CDR3 length is 15 residues. V lost 3 bases to trimming and J lost 3 bases, with 15 bases between them. This CDR3 is CASSFTQEVFYEQYF. CDR3 bases: TGTGCCAGCAGTTTTACGCAGGAGGTCTTCTACGAGCAGTACTTC.

This clone was observed a handful of times. The chain links TRBV10-3 to TRBJ2-7; no reliable D call. There are 11 residues in the CDR3. V was cut by 2 bases and J by 3 bases, with 2 bases left in between. Germline V gene data show CDR1 as ENHRY and CDR2 as SYGVKD. The CDR3 region has the DNA TGTGCCATCAGTGAGCTCTACGAGCAGTACTTC. Translated, it gives CAISELYEQYF.

CDR3 sequence reads: CASSIRDYNSPLHF. The CDR3 coding sequence is TGTGCCAGTAGTATCAGGGACTATAATTCACCCCTCCACTTT. V gene TRBV19 combines with J gene TRBJ1-6; weak D call: TRBD1 (5 bases). V was trimmed by 3 bases and J by 3 bases, leaving 6 bases between them. The CDR3 runs to 14 residues. The germline gives CDR1 LNHDA, CDR2 SQIVND (reference sequence). Full variable domain (outside the CDR3, taken from reference TRBV19 and TRBJ1-6): DGGITQSPKYLFRKEGQNVTLSCEQNLNHDAMYWYRQDPGQGLRLIYYSQIVNDFQKGDIAEGYSVSREKKESFPLTVTSAQKNPTAFYLCASSIRDYNSPLHFGNGTRLTVT.

This clone appeared once. This chain links TRBV29-1 with TRBJ1-1; 10 nucleotides line up with TRBD1. Germline CDR1 reads SQVTM; CDR2 reads ANQGSEA. The CDR3 covers 14 residues. The V and J ends lost 0 bases and 5 bases, in that order; junction bases with no gene match: 3. This CDR3 reads CSVEDRQGATEAFF. The CDR3 nucleotides read TGCAGCGTTGAAGACCGACAGGGGGCAACTGAAGCTTTCTTT. The full variable domain, in which reference TRBV29-1 and TRBJ1-1 provide the parts outside the CDR3, is SAVISQKPSRDICQRGTSLTIQCQVDSQVTMMFWYRQQPGQSLTLIATANQGSEATYESGFVIDKFPISRPNLTFSTLTVSNMSPEDSSIYLCSVEDRQGATEAFFGQGTRLTVV.

The chain joins TRBV9 to TRBJ2-7, with TRBD1 identical over 11 bases. The CDR3 covers 14 residues. The germline CDR1 and CDR2 sequences are SGDLS and YYNGEE. Trimming took 4 bases from V and 2 from J; bases not matched to a gene: 2. The CDR3: CASSTGQGAYEQYF. The CDR3 DNA is TGTGCCAGCAGCACGGGACAGGGGGCCTACGAGCAGTACTTC. Together with reference TRBV9 and TRBJ2-7, the CDR3 gives the full variable domain: DSGVTQTPKHLITATGQRVTLRCSPRSGDLSVYWYQQSLDQGLQFLIQYYNGEERAKGNILERFSAQQFPDLHSELNLSSLELGDSALYFCASSTGQGAYEQYFGPGTRLTVT.

The CDR3 loop is CAISESSGGYNEQFF. For the CDR3, the DNA is TGTGCCATCAGTGAGTCTAGCGGGGGTTACAATGAGCAGTTCTTC. The chain joins TRBV10-3 to TRBJ2-1; TRBD2 agrees at 9 bases. After removal of 0 bases from V and 4 bases from J, the junction contained 1 base not matched to a gene. The V gene's germline CDR1 is ENHRY and CDR2 SYGVKD. This CDR3 region has 15 residues.

The V call is TRBV28, the J call TRBJ1-6; D is unclear. Per germline, CDR1 MDHEN and CDR2 SYDVKM. Trimming left V 5 bases short and J 13 bases short, with 15 bases between. The CDR3 contains 13 residues. CDR3: CASSPVGGFPLHF. The CDR3 DNA reads TGTGCCAGCAGTCCGGTTGGCGGTTTCCCCCTCCACTTT.

This clone appeared a few times. The rearrangement links TRBV6-6 to TRBJ2-7, with D tentatively TRBD2 (6 bases). V was pared by 5 bases and J by 4 bases, with 27 bases between. Germline CDR1 is MNHNY and CDR2 is SVGAGI (reference sequence). The CDR3 has 18 residues. CDR3 DNA: TGTGCCAGCAGTCTACGTTTCTCCGCGGGGTCCTTTCAGTACGAGCAGTACTTC. Amino acids: CASSLRFSAGSFQYEQYF.

The V call is TRBV9, the J call TRBJ2-4; a possible D gene is TRBD1 (7 bases). The V and J ends lost 0 bases and 1 base respectively, with 14 bases between them. Germline values: CDR1 SGDLS, CDR2 YYNGEE. The CDR3 has 17 amino acids. CDR3 DNA sequence: TGTGCCAGCAGCGTAGATTTGCCAGGGGGGGCCAAAAACATTCAGTACTTC. This codes for CASSVDLPGGAKNIQYF.

This rearrangement joins TRBV5-6 to TRBJ1-4, with D possibly matching TRBD1 (5 bases). There are 15 residues in the CDR3. Trimming removed 2 bases from V and 0 bases from J, with 8 bases in between. Looked up from germline, CDR1 is SGHDT and CDR2 is YYEEEE. The CDR3 region is CASSFQGATNEKLFF. The CDR3 DNA sequence: TGTGCCAGCAGCTTCCAGGGCGCAACTAATGAAAAACTGTTTTTT.

CDR3 loop: CASSPDRDKNEKLFF. In DNA, the CDR3 is TGTGCCAGCAGCCCCGACCGGGATAAAAATGAAAAACTGTTTTTT. The chain uses TRBV7-9 and TRBJ1-4; no firm D call. From germline, CDR1 is SEHNR and CDR2 FQNEAQ (reference sequence). Trimming left V 5 bases short and J 5 bases short, with 15 bases between. This CDR3 has 15 amino acids. The full variable domain, in which reference TRBV7-9 and TRBJ1-4 provide the parts outside the CDR3, is DTGVSQNPRHKITKRGQNVTFRCDPISEHNRLYWYRQTLGQGPEFLTYFQNEAQLEKSRLLSDRFSAERPKGSFSTLEIQRTEQGDSAMYLCASSPDRDKNEKLFFGSGTQLSVL.

V is TRBV5-6 and J is TRBJ1-1; TRBD1 aligns across 9 bases. CDR1 and CDR2 from the germline V gene are SGHDT and YYEEEE. The V segment lost 2 bases and the J segment 6 bases; nucleotides outside the gene matches: 8. This CDR3 has 15 amino acids. The CDR3 reads CASSFGQGRFSEAFF. The CDR3 DNA follows: TGTGCCAGCAGCTTCGGACAGGGGAGGTTCTCTGAAGCTTTCTTT.